This TCR beta chain was observed in a study of shared clonotypes between healthy human individuals. The table came from immunoSEQ multiplex PCR; TCRdb's copy has only in-frame clones and leaves some out. The sample holds about 2.1 million clones, 80% to 95% seen once. Trimming removed 5 bases at V and 2 bases at J, with 9 bases between. Germline CDR1 is GTSNPN and CDR2 is SVGIG (reference sequence). This CDR3 has 12 residues. In the naive CD8 group, cells lacked CD45RO and were positively selected for CCR7, so terminally differentiated effector memory CD45RA+ cells were left out. The chain combines TRBV30 with TRBJ2-5; either TRBD1 or TRBD2 may fit D (5 bases each). Sequencing was done on a sample of naive CD8+ T cells from PBMCs. The sequence was obtained from a man between 18 and 35 years old in good health. Some clones in this sample may be carry-over from other donors' samples. CDR3 protein: CAWDWGQETQYF. The CDR3, as DNA: TGTGCCTGGGACTGGGGGCAAGAGACCCAGTACTTC.